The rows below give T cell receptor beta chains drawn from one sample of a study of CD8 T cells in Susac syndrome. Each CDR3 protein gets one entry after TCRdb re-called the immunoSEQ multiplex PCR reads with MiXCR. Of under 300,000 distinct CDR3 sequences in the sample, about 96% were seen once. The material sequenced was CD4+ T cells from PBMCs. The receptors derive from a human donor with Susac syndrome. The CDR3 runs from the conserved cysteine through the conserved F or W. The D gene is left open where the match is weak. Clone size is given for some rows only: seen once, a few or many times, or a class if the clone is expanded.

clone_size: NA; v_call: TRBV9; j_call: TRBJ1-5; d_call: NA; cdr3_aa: CASSREARDQPQHF; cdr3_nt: TGTGCCAGCAGCCGGGAGGCCCGGGATCAGCCCCAGCATTTT
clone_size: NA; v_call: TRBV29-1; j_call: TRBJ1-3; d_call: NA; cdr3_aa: CSVAARRNTIYF; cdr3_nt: TGCAGCGTAGCGGCAAGAAGAAACACCATATATTTT
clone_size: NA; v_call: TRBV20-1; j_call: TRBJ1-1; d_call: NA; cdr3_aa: CSASYRNTEAFF; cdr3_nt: TGCAGTGCTAGTTACAGGAACACTGAAGCTTTCTTT
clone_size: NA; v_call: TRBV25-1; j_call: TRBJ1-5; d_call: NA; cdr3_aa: CASALGGNNQPQHF; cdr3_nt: TGTGCCAGCGCCTTGGGGGGGAACAATCAGCCCCAGCATTTT
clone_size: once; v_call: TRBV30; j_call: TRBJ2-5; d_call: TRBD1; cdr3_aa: CAWDQGVQETQYF; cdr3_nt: TGTGCCTGGGACCAGGGGGTCCAAGAGACCCAGTACTTC
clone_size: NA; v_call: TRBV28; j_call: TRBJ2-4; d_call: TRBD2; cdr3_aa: CASSLPGLAGGKNIQYF; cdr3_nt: TGTGCCAGCAGTCTTCCGGGACTAGCGGGAGGAAAAAACATTCAGTACTTC
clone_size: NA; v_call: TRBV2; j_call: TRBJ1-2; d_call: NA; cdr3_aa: CASSLDRQPGYTF; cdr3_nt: TGTGCCAGCAGTCTGGACCGCCAGCCTGGCTACACCTTC
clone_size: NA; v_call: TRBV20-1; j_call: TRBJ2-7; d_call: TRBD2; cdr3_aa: CSSPGLATLEQYF; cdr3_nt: TGCAGTTCTCCGGGACTAGCGACCCTCGAGCAGTACTTC
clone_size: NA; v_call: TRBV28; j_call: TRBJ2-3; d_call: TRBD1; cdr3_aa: CASRPPPGQGPDTQYF; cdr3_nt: TGTGCCAGCAGACCTCCGCCGGGACAGGGGCCAGATACGCAGTATTTT
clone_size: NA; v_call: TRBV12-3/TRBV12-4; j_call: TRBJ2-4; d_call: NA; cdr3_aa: CASRRAGLAKNIQYF; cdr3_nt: TGTGCCAGCAGAAGGGCAGGGTTAGCCAAAAACATTCAGTACTTC
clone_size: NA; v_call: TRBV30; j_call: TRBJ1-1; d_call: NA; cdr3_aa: CAWSGGINTEAFF; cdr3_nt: TGTGCCTGGAGCGGGGGGATTAACACTGAAGCTTTCTTT
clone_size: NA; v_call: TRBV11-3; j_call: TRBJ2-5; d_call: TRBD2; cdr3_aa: CASSTDLAGQETQYF; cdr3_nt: TGTGCCAGCAGCACAGACCTAGCGGGCCAAGAGACCCAGTACTTC
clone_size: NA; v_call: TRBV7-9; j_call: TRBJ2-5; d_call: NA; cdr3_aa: CASSIDRPGQETQYF; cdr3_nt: TGTGCCAGCAGCATAGACAGGCCAGGGCAAGAGACCCAGTACTTC
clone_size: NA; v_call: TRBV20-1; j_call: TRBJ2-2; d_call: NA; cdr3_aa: CSARAGTGELFF; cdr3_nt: TGCAGTGCTAGAGCAGGGACCGGGGAGCTGTTTTTT